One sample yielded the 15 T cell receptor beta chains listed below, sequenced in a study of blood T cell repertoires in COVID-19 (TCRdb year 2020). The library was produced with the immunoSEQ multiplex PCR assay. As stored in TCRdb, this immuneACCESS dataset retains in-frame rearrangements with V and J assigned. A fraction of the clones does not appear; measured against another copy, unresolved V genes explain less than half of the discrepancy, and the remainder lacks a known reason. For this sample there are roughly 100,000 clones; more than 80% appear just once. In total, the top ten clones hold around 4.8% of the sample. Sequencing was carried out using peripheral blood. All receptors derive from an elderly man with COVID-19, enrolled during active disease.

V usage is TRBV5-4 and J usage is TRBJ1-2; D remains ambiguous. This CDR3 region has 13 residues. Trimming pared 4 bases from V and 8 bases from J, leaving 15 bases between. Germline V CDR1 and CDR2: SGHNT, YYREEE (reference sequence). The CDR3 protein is CASSPGVSHGYTF. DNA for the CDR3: TGTGCCAGCAGCCCGGGTGTGAGTCACGGCTACACCTTC.

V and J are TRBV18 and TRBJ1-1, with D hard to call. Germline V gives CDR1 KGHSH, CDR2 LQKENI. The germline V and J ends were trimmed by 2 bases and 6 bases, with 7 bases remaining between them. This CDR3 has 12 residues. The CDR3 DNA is TGTGCCAGCTCACCAAACAGTGCTGAAGCTTTCTTT. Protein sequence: CASSPNSAEAFF. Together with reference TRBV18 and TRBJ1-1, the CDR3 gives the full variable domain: NAGVMQNPRHLVRRRGQEARLRCSPMKGHSHVYWYRQLPEEGLKFMVYLQKENIIDESGMPKERFSAEFPKEGPSILRIQQVVRGDSAAYFCASSPNSAEAFFGQGTRLTVV.

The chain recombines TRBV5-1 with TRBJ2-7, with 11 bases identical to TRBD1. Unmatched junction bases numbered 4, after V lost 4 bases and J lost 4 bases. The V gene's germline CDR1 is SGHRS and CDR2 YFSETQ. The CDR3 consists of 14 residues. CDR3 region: CASSRTGGSYEQYF. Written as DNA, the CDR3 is TGCGCCAGCAGCCGGACAGGGGGCTCTTACGAGCAGTACTTC.

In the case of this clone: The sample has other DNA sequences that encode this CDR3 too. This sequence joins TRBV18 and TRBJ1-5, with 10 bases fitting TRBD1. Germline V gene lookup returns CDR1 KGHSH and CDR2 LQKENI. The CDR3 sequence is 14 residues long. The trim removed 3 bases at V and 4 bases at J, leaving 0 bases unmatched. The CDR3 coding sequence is TGTGCCAGCTCACCGGGACAGGGGAATCAGCCCCAGCATTTT. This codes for CASSPGQGNQPQHF.

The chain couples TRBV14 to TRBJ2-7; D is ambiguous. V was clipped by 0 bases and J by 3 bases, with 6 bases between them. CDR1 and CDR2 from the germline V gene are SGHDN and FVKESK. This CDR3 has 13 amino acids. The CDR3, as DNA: TGTGCCAGCAGCCAAGACCTTAACTACGAGCAGTACTTC. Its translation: CASSQDLNYEQYF.

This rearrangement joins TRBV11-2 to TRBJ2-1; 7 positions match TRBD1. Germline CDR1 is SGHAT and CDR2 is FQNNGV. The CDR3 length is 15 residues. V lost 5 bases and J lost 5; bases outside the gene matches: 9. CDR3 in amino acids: CASSDTGEFHNEQFF. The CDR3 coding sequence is TGTGCCAGCAGCGATACAGGGGAATTCCACAATGAGCAGTTCTTC.

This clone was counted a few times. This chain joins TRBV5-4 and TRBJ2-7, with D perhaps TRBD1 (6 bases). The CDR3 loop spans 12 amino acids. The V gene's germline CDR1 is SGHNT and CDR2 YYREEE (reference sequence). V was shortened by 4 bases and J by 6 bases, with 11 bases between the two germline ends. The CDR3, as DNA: TGTGCCAGCAGCCCTCGAGGGGGCGAGCAGTACTTC. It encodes CASSPRGGEQYF.

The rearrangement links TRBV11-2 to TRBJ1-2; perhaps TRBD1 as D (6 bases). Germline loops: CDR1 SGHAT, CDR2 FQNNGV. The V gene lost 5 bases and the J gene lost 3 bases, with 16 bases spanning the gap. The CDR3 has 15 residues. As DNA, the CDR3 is TGTGCCAGCAGCCCAGGGGCCGGAGTATACTATGGCTACACCTTC. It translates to CASSPGAGVYYGYTF.

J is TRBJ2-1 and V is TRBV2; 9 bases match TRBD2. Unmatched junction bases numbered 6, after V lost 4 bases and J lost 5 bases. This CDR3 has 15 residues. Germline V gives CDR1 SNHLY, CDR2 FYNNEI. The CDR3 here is CASSAQRGVNNEQFF. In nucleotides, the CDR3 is TGTGCCAGCAGTGCTCAGCGGGGGGTAAACAATGAGCAGTTCTTC.

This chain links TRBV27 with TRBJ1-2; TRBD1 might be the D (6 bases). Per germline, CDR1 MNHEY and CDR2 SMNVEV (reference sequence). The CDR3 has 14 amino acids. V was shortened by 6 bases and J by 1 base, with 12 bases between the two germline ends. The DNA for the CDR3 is TGTGCCAGCAGGCGGACAGAAATTAACTATGGCTACACCTTC. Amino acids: CASRRTEINYGYTF.

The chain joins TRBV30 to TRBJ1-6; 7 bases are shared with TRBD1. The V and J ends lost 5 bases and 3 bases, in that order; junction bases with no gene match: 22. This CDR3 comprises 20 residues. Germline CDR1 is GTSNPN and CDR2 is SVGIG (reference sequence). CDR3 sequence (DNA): TGTGCCTGGGGTGGACGAAGAGGGGGCGGAAGCCTCTACTATAATTCACCCCTCCACTTT. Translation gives CAWGGRRGGGSLYYNSPLHF.

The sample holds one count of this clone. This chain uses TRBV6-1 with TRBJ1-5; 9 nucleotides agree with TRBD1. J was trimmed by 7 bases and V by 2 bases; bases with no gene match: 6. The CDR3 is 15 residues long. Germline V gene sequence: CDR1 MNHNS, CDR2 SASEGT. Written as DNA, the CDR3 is TGTGCCAGCAGTGAATTGGGACAGGGTATCCAGCCCCAGCATTTT. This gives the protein CASSELGQGIQPQHF.

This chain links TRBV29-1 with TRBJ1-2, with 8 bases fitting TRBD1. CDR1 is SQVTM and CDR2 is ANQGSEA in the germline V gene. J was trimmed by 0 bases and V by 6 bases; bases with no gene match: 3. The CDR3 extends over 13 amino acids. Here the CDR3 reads CSVGTGTNYGYTF. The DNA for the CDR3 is TGCAGCGTGGGGACAGGCACTAACTATGGCTACACCTTC. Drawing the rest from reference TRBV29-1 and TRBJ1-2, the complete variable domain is SAVISQKPSRDICQRGTSLTIQCQVDSQVTMMFWYRQQPGQSLTLIATANQGSEATYESGFVIDKFPISRPNLTFSTLTVSNMSPEDSSIYLCSVGTGTNYGYTFGSGTRLTVV.

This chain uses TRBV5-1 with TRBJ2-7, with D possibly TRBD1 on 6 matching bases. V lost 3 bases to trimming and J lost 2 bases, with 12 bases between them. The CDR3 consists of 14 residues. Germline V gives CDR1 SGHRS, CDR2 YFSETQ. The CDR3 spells CASSWTDGAYEQYF. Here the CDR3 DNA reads TGCGCCAGCAGCTGGACAGACGGGGCCTACGAGCAGTACTTC.

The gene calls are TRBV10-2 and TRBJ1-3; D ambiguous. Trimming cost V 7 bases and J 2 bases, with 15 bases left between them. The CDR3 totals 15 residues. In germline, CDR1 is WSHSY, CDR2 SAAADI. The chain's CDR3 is CASKAELLAGNTIYF. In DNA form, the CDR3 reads TGCGCCAGCAAGGCGGAACTCCTAGCTGGAAACACCATATATTTT.